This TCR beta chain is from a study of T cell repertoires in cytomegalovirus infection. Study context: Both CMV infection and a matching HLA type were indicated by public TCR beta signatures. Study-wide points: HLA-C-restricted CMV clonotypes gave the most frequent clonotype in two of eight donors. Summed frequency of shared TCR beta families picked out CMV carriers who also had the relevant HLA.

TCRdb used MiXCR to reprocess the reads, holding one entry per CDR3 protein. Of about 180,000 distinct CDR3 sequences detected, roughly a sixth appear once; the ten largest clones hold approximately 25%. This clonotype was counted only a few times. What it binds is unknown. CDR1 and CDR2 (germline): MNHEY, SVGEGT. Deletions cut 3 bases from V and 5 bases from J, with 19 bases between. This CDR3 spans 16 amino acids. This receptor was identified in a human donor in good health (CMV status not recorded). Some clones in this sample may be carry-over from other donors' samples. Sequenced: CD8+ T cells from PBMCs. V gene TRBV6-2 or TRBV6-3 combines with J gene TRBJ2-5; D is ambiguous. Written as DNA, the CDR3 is TGTGCCAGCAGTTATAGGGCGGCAGGCTATCACGAGACCCAGTACTTC. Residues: CASSYRAAGYHETQYF.